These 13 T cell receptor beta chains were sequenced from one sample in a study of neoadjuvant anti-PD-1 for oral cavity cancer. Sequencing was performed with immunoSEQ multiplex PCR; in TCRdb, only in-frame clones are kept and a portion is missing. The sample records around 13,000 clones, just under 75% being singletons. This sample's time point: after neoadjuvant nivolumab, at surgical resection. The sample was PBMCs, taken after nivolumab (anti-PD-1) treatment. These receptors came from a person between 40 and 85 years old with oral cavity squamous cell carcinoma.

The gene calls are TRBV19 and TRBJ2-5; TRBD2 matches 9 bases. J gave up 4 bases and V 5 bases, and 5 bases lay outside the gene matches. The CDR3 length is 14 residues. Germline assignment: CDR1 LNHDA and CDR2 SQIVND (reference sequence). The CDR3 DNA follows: TGTGCCAGTAGTCCCGGACTAGCGAGAGAGACCCAGTACTTC. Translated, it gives CASSPGLARETQYF.

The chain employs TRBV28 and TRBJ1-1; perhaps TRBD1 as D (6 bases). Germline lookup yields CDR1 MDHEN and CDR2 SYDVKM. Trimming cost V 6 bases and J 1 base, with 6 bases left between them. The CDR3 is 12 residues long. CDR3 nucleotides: TGTGCCAGCAGGACAGGGAACACTGAAGCTTTCTTT. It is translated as CASRTGNTEAFF.

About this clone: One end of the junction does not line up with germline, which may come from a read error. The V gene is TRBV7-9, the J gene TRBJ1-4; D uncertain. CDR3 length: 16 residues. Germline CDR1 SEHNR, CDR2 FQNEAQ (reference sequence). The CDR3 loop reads CASSLASFGTNEKLFF. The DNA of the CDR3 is TGTGCCAGCAGCCTAGCCTCATTCGGGACTAATGAAAAACTGTTTTTT.

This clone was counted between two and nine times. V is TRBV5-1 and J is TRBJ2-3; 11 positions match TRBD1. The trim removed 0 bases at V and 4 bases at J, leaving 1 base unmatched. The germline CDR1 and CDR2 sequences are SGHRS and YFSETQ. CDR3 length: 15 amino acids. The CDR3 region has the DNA TGCGCCAGCAGCTTGGTGGGACAGGGGGCAGATACGCAGTATTTT. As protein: CASSLVGQGADTQYF.

The CDR3 coding sequence is TGTGCCAGCAGCCAAGAGACTAGTCGACAGTTCTTC. Translating gives CASSQETSRQFF. The chain recombines TRBV4-2 with TRBJ2-1; tentative D call: TRBD2 (6 bases). This CDR3 spans 12 amino acids. Germline V gene data show CDR1 as LGHNA and CDR2 as YNFKEQ. Trimming removed 0 bases from V and 13 bases from J, with 10 bases in between.

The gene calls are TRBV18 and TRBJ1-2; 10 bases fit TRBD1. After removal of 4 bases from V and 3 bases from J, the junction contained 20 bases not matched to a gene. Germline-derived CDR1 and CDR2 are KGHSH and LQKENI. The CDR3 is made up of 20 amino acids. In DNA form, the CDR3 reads TGTGCCAGCTCACACATTCCGCGAATCTCCCGGGACAGGGGCGACTATGGCTACACCTTC. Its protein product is CASSHIPRISRDRGDYGYTF.

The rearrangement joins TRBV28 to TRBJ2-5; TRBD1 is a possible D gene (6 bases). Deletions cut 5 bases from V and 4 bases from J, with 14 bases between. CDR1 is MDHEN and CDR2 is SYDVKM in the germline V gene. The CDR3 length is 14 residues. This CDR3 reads CASSPGTMLETQYF. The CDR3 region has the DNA TGTGCCAGCAGTCCTGGGACAATGCTAGAGACCCAGTACTTC.

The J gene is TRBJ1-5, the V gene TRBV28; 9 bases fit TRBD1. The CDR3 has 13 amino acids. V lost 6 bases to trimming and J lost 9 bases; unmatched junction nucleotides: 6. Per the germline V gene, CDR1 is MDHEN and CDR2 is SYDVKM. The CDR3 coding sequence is TGTGCCAGCAGCACAACAGGGGGCGGGCCCCAGCATTTT. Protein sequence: CASSTTGGGPQHF. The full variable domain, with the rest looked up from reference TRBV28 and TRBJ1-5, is DVKVTQSSRYLVKRTGEKVFLECVQDMDHENMFWYRQDPGLGLRLIYFSYDVKMKEKGDIPEGYSVSREKKERFSLILESASTNQTSMYLCASSTTGGGPQHFGDGTRLSIL.

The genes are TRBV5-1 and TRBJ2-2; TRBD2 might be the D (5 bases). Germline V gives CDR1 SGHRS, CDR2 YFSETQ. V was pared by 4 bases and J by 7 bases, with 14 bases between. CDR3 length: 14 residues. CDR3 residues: CASSRAPGSGELFF. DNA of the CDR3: TGCGCCAGCAGCCGGGCCCCTGGGAGCGGGGAGCTGTTTTTT.

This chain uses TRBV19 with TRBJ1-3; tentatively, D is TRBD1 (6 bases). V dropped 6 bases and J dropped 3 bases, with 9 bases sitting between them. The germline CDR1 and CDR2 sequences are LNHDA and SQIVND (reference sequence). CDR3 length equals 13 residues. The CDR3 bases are TGTGCCAGTAGGAGGGACATTGGAAACACCATATATTTT. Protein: CASRRDIGNTIYF.

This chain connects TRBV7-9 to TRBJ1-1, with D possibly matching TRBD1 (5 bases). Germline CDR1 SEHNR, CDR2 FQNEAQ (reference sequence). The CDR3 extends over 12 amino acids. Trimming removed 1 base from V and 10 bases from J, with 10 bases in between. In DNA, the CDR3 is TGTGCCAGCAGCTTAGAGGGGAGAGCAGCTTTCTTT. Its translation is CASSLEGRAAFF.

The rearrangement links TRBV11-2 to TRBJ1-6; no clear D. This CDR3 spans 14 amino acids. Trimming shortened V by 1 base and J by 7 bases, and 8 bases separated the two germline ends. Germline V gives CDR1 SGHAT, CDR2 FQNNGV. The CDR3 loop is CASSLGGGNSPLHF. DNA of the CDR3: TGTGCCAGCAGCTTAGGAGGTGGGAATTCACCCCTCCACTTT.

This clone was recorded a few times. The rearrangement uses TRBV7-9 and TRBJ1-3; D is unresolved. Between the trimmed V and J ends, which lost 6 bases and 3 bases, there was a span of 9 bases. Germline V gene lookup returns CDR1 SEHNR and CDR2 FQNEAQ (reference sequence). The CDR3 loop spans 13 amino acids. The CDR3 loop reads CASSLASGNTIYF. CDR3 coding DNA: TGTGCCAGCAGTCTAGCCAGTGGAAACACCATATATTTT.